Listed below are T cell receptor beta chains from one sample, sequenced in a study of shared clonotypes between healthy human individuals. Here immunoSEQ multiplex PCR was the method, and the copy in TCRdb shows in-frame clones only, minus some. The table includes about 2.2 million clones, about 92% detected once. The source material was naive CD8+ T cells from PBMCs. The receptors were gathered from a man between 18 and 35 years old in good health. Some clones in this sample may be carry-over from other donors' samples. The CDR3 runs from the conserved cysteine through the conserved F or W. The order of the fields is clone size, D gene, V gene, J gene, CDR3 length, CDR3 protein, CDR3 DNA. A D gene is named only where the DNA matches it firmly. Rows give clone size only sometimes, using once, few, many, or a class for an expanded clone.

clone_size: -; d_call: -; v_call: TRBV19; j_call: TRBJ2-7; cdr3_length: 14; cdr3_aa: CASSMPGLSYEQYF; cdr3_nt: TGTGCCAGTAGTATGCCGGGCTTATCCTACGAGCAGTACTTC
clone_size: -; d_call: -; v_call: TRBV30; j_call: TRBJ2-5; cdr3_length: 15; cdr3_aa: CAWSHGGRELETQYF; cdr3_nt: TGTGCCTGGTCCCACGGGGGCCGGGAGTTAGAGACCCAGTACTTC
clone_size: -; d_call: -; v_call: TRBV20-1; j_call: TRBJ2-1; cdr3_length: 11; cdr3_aa: CSARFANEQFF; cdr3_nt: TGCAGTGCTAGGTTTGCTAATGAGCAGTTCTTC
clone_size: few; d_call: -; v_call: TRBV4-3; j_call: TRBJ1-1; cdr3_length: 13; cdr3_aa: CASSVRENTEAFF; cdr3_nt: TGCGCCAGCAGTGTCCGGGAGAACACTGAAGCTTTCTTT
clone_size: -; d_call: TRBD1; v_call: TRBV29-1; j_call: TRBJ1-2; cdr3_length: 11; cdr3_aa: CSAKTGGGYTF; cdr3_nt: TGCAGCGCCAAGACAGGGGGTGGCTACACCTTC
clone_size: -; d_call: TRBD1; v_call: TRBV5-8; j_call: TRBJ1-3; cdr3_length: 16; cdr3_aa: CASSSTPRGAGNTIYF; cdr3_nt: TGTGCCAGCAGCAGTACCCCCAGGGGGGCTGGAAACACCATATATTTT
clone_size: -; d_call: -; v_call: TRBV4-2; j_call: TRBJ2-7; cdr3_length: 13; cdr3_aa: CASSQDDTYEQYF; cdr3_nt: TGTGCCAGCAGCCAAGATGACACCTACGAGCAGTACTTC
clone_size: -; d_call: -; v_call: TRBV28; j_call: TRBJ2-1; cdr3_length: 15; cdr3_aa: CASSLSPAGVDEQFF; cdr3_nt: TGTGCCAGCAGTTTATCCCCGGCCGGGGTAGATGAGCAGTTCTTC
clone_size: -; d_call: -; v_call: TRBV7-9; j_call: TRBJ2-2; cdr3_length: 13; cdr3_aa: CASYVADTGELFF; cdr3_nt: TGTGCCAGCTACGTAGCGGACACCGGGGAGCTGTTTTTT
clone_size: -; d_call: -; v_call: TRBV6-6; j_call: TRBJ2-7; cdr3_length: 15; cdr3_aa: CASKAVRGLQGEQYF; cdr3_nt: TGTGCCAGCAAGGCGGTCAGGGGATTACAGGGTGAGCAGTACTTC
clone_size: -; d_call: TRBD1; v_call: TRBV5-1; j_call: TRBJ2-3; cdr3_length: 16; cdr3_aa: CASSLGDRDLRDTQYF; cdr3_nt: TGCGCCAGCAGCTTGGGGGACAGGGATTTACGGGATACGCAGTATTTT
clone_size: -; d_call: -; v_call: TRBV15; j_call: TRBJ2-2; cdr3_length: 13; cdr3_aa: CATRGRDTGELFF; cdr3_nt: TGTGCCACCAGAGGGAGAGACACCGGGGAGCTGTTTTTT
clone_size: -; d_call: -; v_call: TRBV19; j_call: TRBJ1-1; cdr3_length: 15; cdr3_aa: CASSIDPQGNTEAFF; cdr3_nt: TGTGCCAGTAGTATAGATCCACAGGGGAACACTGAAGCTTTCTTT
clone_size: once; d_call: -; v_call: TRBV7-9; j_call: TRBJ1-1; cdr3_length: 14; cdr3_aa: CASSSPRGVTEAFF; cdr3_nt: TGTGCCAGCAGCTCCCCCCGGGGTGTCACTGAAGCTTTCTTT
clone_size: -; d_call: -; v_call: TRBV14; j_call: TRBJ2-7; cdr3_length: 13; cdr3_aa: CASSQGSVYEQYF; cdr3_nt: TGTGCCAGCAGCCAGGGGTCGGTCTACGAGCAGTACTTC
clone_size: -; d_call: TRBD1; v_call: TRBV7-9; j_call: TRBJ2-5; cdr3_length: 15; cdr3_aa: CASSSGQGIEETQYF; cdr3_nt: TGTGCCAGCAGCTCCGGACAGGGGATTGAAGAGACCCAGTACTTC
clone_size: once; d_call: -; v_call: TRBV20-1; j_call: TRBJ2-1; cdr3_length: 11; cdr3_aa: CSARGNNEQFF; cdr3_nt: TGCAGTGCTAGAGGTAACAATGAGCAGTTCTTC
clone_size: -; d_call: -; v_call: TRBV13; j_call: TRBJ2-2; cdr3_length: 14; cdr3_aa: CASSLMTNTGELFF; cdr3_nt: TGTGCCAGCAGCTTAATGACGAACACCGGGGAGCTGTTTTTT
clone_size: once; d_call: -; v_call: TRBV11-2; j_call: TRBJ1-1; cdr3_length: 11; cdr3_aa: CASSYEVAAFF; cdr3_nt: TGTGCCAGCAGCTACGAGGTTGCAGCTTTCTTT
clone_size: -; d_call: TRBD2; v_call: TRBV9; j_call: TRBJ2-1; cdr3_length: 15; cdr3_aa: CASSSAGGSNNEQFF; cdr3_nt: TGTGCCAGCAGCTCAGCGGGCGGGAGCAACAATGAGCAGTTCTTC
clone_size: few; d_call: -; v_call: TRBV28; j_call: TRBJ2-1; cdr3_length: 15; cdr3_aa: CASSFVTASYNEQFF; cdr3_nt: TGTGCCAGCAGTTTTGTGACCGCCTCATACAATGAGCAGTTCTTC
clone_size: -; d_call: -; v_call: TRBV16; j_call: TRBJ2-5; cdr3_length: 13; cdr3_aa: CASSPPVEETQYF; cdr3_nt: TGTGCCAGCAGCCCCCCTGTGGAAGAGACCCAGTACTTC
clone_size: -; d_call: -; v_call: TRBV4-3; j_call: TRBJ1-4; cdr3_length: 15; cdr3_aa: CASSQVWGSNEKLFF; cdr3_nt: TGCGCCAGCAGCCAAGTCTGGGGGTCTAATGAAAAACTGTTTTTT
clone_size: -; d_call: -; v_call: TRBV27; j_call: TRBJ2-7; cdr3_length: 15; cdr3_aa: CASSSPQGAIYEQYF; cdr3_nt: TGTGCCAGCAGTTCCCCTCAGGGTGCCATTTACGAGCAGTACTTC
clone_size: -; d_call: -; v_call: TRBV7-6; j_call: TRBJ2-1; cdr3_length: 15; cdr3_aa: CASSLVFSGSSEQFF; cdr3_nt: TGTGCCAGCAGCTTAGTGTTTAGCGGATCTAGTGAGCAGTTCTTC
clone_size: -; d_call: -; v_call: TRBV7-3; j_call: TRBJ2-3; cdr3_length: 14; cdr3_aa: CASSFNTLSDTQYF; cdr3_nt: TGTGCCAGCAGCTTCAACACCTTGTCAGATACGCAGTATTTT
clone_size: -; d_call: -; v_call: TRBV9; j_call: TRBJ1-3; cdr3_length: 16; cdr3_aa: CASSVGASRSGNTIYF; cdr3_nt: TGTGCCAGCAGCGTAGGGGCCTCGCGCTCTGGAAACACCATATATTTT
clone_size: -; d_call: TRBD1; v_call: TRBV11-2; j_call: TRBJ1-3; cdr3_length: 17; cdr3_aa: CASSVGQHHFSGNTIYF; cdr3_nt: TGTGCCAGCAGCGTGGGACAGCACCACTTCTCTGGAAACACCATATATTTT
clone_size: once; d_call: TRBD1; v_call: TRBV28; j_call: TRBJ2-3; cdr3_length: 15; cdr3_aa: CASSPRDRAEDTQYF; cdr3_nt: TGTGCCAGCAGTCCCCGGGACAGGGCAGAAGATACGCAGTATTTT
clone_size: -; d_call: -; v_call: TRBV11-2; j_call: TRBJ2-6; cdr3_length: 15; cdr3_aa: CASSLYPPGANVLTF; cdr3_nt: TGTGCCAGCAGCTTATACCCCCCTGGGGCCAACGTCCTGACTTTC
clone_size: once; d_call: TRBD2; v_call: TRBV19; j_call: TRBJ2-7; cdr3_length: 15; cdr3_aa: CASSISSGSSYEQYF; cdr3_nt: TGTGCCAGTAGTATTTCTAGCGGGAGCTCCTACGAGCAGTACTTC
clone_size: -; d_call: -; v_call: TRBV7-2; j_call: TRBJ2-7; cdr3_length: 14; cdr3_aa: CASSLAGAPYEQYF; cdr3_nt: TGTGCCAGCAGCTTAGCGGGGGCCCCCTACGAGCAGTACTTC
clone_size: -; d_call: -; v_call: TRBV28; j_call: TRBJ1-2; cdr3_length: 15; cdr3_aa: CASRPPWGRGRGYTF; cdr3_nt: TGTGCCAGCAGGCCCCCCTGGGGAAGGGGAAGGGGCTACACCTTC
clone_size: -; d_call: TRBD1; v_call: TRBV10-2; j_call: TRBJ2-1; cdr3_length: 15; cdr3_aa: CASATRGPAYNEQFF; cdr3_nt: TGCGCCAGCGCCACGAGGGGGCCTGCCTACAATGAGCAGTTCTTC
clone_size: -; d_call: TRBD2; v_call: TRBV27; j_call: TRBJ2-1; cdr3_length: 16; cdr3_aa: CASSPSAGAQYNEQFF; cdr3_nt: TGTGCCAGCAGTCCCTCAGCGGGGGCCCAGTACAATGAGCAGTTCTTC
clone_size: once; d_call: TRBD2; v_call: TRBV5-1; j_call: TRBJ2-1; cdr3_length: 18; cdr3_aa: CASSLGTSGLSSYNEQFF; cdr3_nt: TGCGCCAGCAGCTTGGGGACTAGCGGGCTGAGCTCCTACAATGAGCAGTTCTTC
clone_size: once; d_call: TRBD2; v_call: TRBV9; j_call: TRBJ2-7; cdr3_length: 18; cdr3_aa: CASSPSVAGPSPSYEQYF; cdr3_nt: TGTGCCAGCAGCCCTTCGGTAGCGGGACCCTCGCCGTCCTACGAGCAGTACTTC
clone_size: -; d_call: -; v_call: TRBV28; j_call: TRBJ1-1; cdr3_length: 13; cdr3_aa: CASSLGAKTEAFF; cdr3_nt: TGTGCCAGCAGTTTAGGGGCAAAGACTGAAGCTTTCTTT
clone_size: -; d_call: -; v_call: TRBV7-6; j_call: TRBJ2-6; cdr3_length: 16; cdr3_aa: CASSLAVSSGANVLTF; cdr3_nt: TGTGCCAGCAGCTTAGCGGTTAGCTCTGGGGCCAACGTCCTGACTTTC
clone_size: -; d_call: TRBD1; v_call: TRBV7-2; j_call: TRBJ1-1; cdr3_length: 14; cdr3_aa: CASSPDRVNTEAFF; cdr3_nt: TGTGCCAGCAGCCCAGACAGGGTCAACACTGAAGCTTTCTTT
clone_size: -; d_call: TRBD1; v_call: TRBV7-3; j_call: TRBJ2-1; cdr3_length: 15; cdr3_aa: CASSSDRGPYNEQFF; cdr3_nt: TGTGCCAGCAGCTCAGACAGGGGCCCCTACAATGAGCAGTTCTTC
clone_size: -; d_call: -; v_call: TRBV27; j_call: TRBJ2-3; cdr3_length: 14; cdr3_aa: CASSLSTGPDTQYF; cdr3_nt: TGTGCCAGCAGTTTGTCCACAGGGCCAGATACGCAGTATTTT
clone_size: -; d_call: -; v_call: TRBV2; j_call: TRBJ1-4; cdr3_length: 15; cdr3_aa: CATNGGGFVDEKLFF; cdr3_nt: TGTGCCACAAATGGGGGGGGTTTTGTTGATGAAAAACTGTTTTTT
clone_size: once; d_call: -; v_call: TRBV12-5; j_call: TRBJ1-5; cdr3_length: 14; cdr3_aa: CASGPSPLRQPQHF; cdr3_nt: TGTGCTAGTGGTCCCTCTCCCCTGCGTCAGCCCCAGCATTTT
clone_size: -; d_call: TRBD1; v_call: TRBV11-2; j_call: TRBJ1-1; cdr3_length: 12; cdr3_aa: CASSPTDREAFF; cdr3_nt: TGTGCCAGCAGCCCTACGGACAGGGAAGCTTTCTTT
clone_size: -; d_call: -; v_call: TRBV5-6; j_call: TRBJ2-1; cdr3_length: 16; cdr3_aa: CASSLGSGSYVYEQFF; cdr3_nt: TGTGCCAGCAGCTTGGGATCCGGGAGTTATGTATATGAGCAGTTCTTC
clone_size: -; d_call: -; v_call: TRBV9; j_call: TRBJ2-2; cdr3_length: 16; cdr3_aa: CASSVEKAGPAGELFF; cdr3_nt: TGTGCCAGCAGCGTAGAGAAAGCCGGCCCTGCCGGGGAGCTGTTTTTT
clone_size: -; d_call: -; v_call: TRBV7-8; j_call: TRBJ2-7; cdr3_length: 13; cdr3_aa: CASSFAISYEQYF; cdr3_nt: TGTGCCAGCAGCTTCGCTATAAGCTACGAGCAGTACTTC
clone_size: -; d_call: -; v_call: TRBV30; j_call: TRBJ2-5; cdr3_length: 13; cdr3_aa: CAWSVNRGETQYF; cdr3_nt: TGTGCCTGGAGTGTGAATCGGGGTGAGACCCAGTACTTC
clone_size: -; d_call: -; v_call: TRBV19; j_call: TRBJ1-2; cdr3_length: 15; cdr3_aa: CASIPLGAANYGYTF; cdr3_nt: TGTGCCAGTATCCCGCTGGGAGCAGCTAACTATGGCTACACCTTC